These 16 T cell receptor beta chains came from one sample sequenced in a study of CD8+ T cells in alopecia areata. cDNA prepared by RNA extraction and subsequent reverse transcription served as the template for sequencing. Generated by immunoSEQ multiplex PCR, the TCRdb table keeps only in-frame clones and is missing some. The data contain around 270,000 clones, roughly 60% of them seen just once; the ten biggest clones take up under 2%. The treatment was: oral pan-JAK inhibitor, 5-10 mg twice daily. Sample: CD4+ T cells sorted from blood, taken at week 24, from a patient treated with tofacitinib. These receptors were obtained from a human donor with alopecia areata.

In this sample, this clone turned up a few times. This rearrangement joins TRBV5-6 to TRBJ1-2, with 9 bases aligning to TRBD1. With 1 base clipped from V and 5 bases from J, the junction kept 12 bases outside the gene matches. Germline V gene sequence: CDR1 SGHDT, CDR2 YYEEEE. The CDR3 sequence is 17 residues long. The CDR3 nucleotides read TGTGCCAGCAGCTTGATTGAGCCAACAGGGGGCATGTATGGCTACACCTTC. Protein product: CASSLIEPTGGMYGYTF.

CDR3 sequence: CASKLAGSLREQFF. DNA for the CDR3: TGTGCCAGCAAGCTAGCGGGGTCCCTCCGAGAGCAGTTCTTC. The chain is built from TRBV27 and TRBJ2-1, with TRBD2 matching 9 bases. V was clipped by 7 bases and J by 10 bases; unmatched bases: 11. Per the germline V gene, CDR1 is MNHEY and CDR2 is SMNVEV (reference sequence). The CDR3 spans 14 residues.

This clone has just a few counts. The V call is TRBV29-1, the J call TRBJ2-7, with D perhaps matching TRBD1 (7 bases). Deletions cut 6 bases from V and 9 bases from J, with 18 bases between. The CDR3 spans 12 residues. CDR1 and CDR2 (germline): SQVTM, ANQGSEA. Here the CDR3 DNA reads TGCAGCGTCGCGGGACAGTGGGTCGGGCAGTACTTC. Its translation: CSVAGQWVGQYF.

The rearrangement joins TRBV6-6 to TRBJ2-7; D is uncertain. V lost 1 base and J 3 bases, leaving 4 bases between the germline ends. Germline V gene sequence: CDR1 MNHNY, CDR2 SVGAGI (reference sequence). This CDR3 comprises 12 residues. CDR3 in amino acids: CASSYLYYEQYF. The DNA for the CDR3 is TGTGCCAGCAGTTACTTGTACTACGAGCAGTACTTC.

The rearrangement uses TRBV15 and TRBJ2-6; D gene uncertain. V dropped 8 bases and J dropped 0 bases, with 11 bases sitting between them. Germline loops: CDR1 LNHNV, CDR2 YYDKDF (reference sequence). CDR3 length equals 15 residues. The DNA for the CDR3 is TGTGCCACCTCCAGGAAATTCTCTGGGGCCAACGTCCTGACTTTC. This translates into CATSRKFSGANVLTF.

This clone was observed a handful of times. The chain has TRBV19 and TRBJ1-1, with a possible D match to TRBD1 (6 bases). CDR1 and CDR2 (germline): LNHDA, SQIVND (reference sequence). Trimming shortened V by 3 bases and J by 5 bases, and 16 bases separated the two germline ends. CDR3 length: 15 amino acids. As DNA, the CDR3 is TGTGCCAGTAGTATTAACAGGGTCGGGCGGACTGAAGCTTTCTTT. It specifies CASSINRVGRTEAFF.

This clone was detected only a few times. This chain connects TRBV9 to TRBJ2-2; the D gene could be TRBD1 or TRBD2 (5 bases each). V lost 7 bases and J 3 bases, leaving 19 bases between the germline ends. The CDR3 has 16 residues. CDR1 SGDLS and CDR2 YYNGEE come from the germline V gene. Written as DNA, the CDR3 is TGTGCCAGCTCCTGGTCGTCAGGGACGGACACCGGGGAGCTGTTTTTT. Amino acids: CASSWSSGTDTGELFF.

This sequence joins TRBV2 and TRBJ2-5; D is uncertain. Germline loops: CDR1 SNHLY, CDR2 FYNNEI. Trimming took off 1 base at V and 6 bases at J, with 9 bases between the two ends. CDR3 length equals 13 residues. The CDR3, as DNA: TGTGCCAGCAGTGAAGGCATTATACAGACCCAGTACTTC. Translation: CASSEGIIQTQYF.

The genes are TRBV28 and TRBJ1-2; no definite D call. Germline V gene sequence: CDR1 MDHEN, CDR2 SYDVKM. Trimming removed 5 bases from V and 4 bases from J, with 14 bases in between. The CDR3 spans 14 residues. This CDR3 reads CASSPSAERYGYTF. CDR3 DNA: TGTGCCAGCAGTCCCTCGGCTGAGCGCTATGGCTACACCTTC.

This clone was seen only a few times. This sequence joins TRBV11-1 and TRBJ1-2, with 7 bases matching TRBD1. V shed 5 bases, J shed 4 bases, and the junction held 7 bases outside the gene matches. Germline CDR1 SGHAT, CDR2 FQDESV (reference sequence). The CDR3 sequence is 14 residues long. For the CDR3, the DNA is TGTGCCAGCAGCCTGATGGGACAGTTCTATGGCTACACCTTC. Its protein is CASSLMGQFYGYTF.

The chain recombines TRBV5-1 with TRBJ2-3, with 7 bases identical to TRBD2. The germline gives CDR1 SGHRS, CDR2 YFSETQ. The CDR3 extends over 16 amino acids. Germline trimming cut 2 bases from V and 6 bases from J; bases unmatched to any gene: 12. The CDR3 protein is CASSLGRQRGADTQYF. CDR3 bases: TGCGCCAGCAGCTTAGGAAGACAGCGGGGCGCGGATACGCAGTATTTT. The whole variable domain, filled in from reference TRBV5-1 and TRBJ2-3, reads KAGVTQTPRYLIKTRGQQVTLSCSPISGHRSVSWYQQTPGQGLQFLFEYFSETQRNKGNFPGRFSGRQFSNSRSEMNVSTLELGDSALYLCASSLGRQRGADTQYFGPGTRLTVL.

In its sample, this clone was seen a few times. The gene calls are TRBV30 and TRBJ2-5; D is uncertain. This CDR3 has 13 residues. CDR1 and CDR2 from the germline V gene are GTSNPN and SVGIG (reference sequence). V gave up 0 bases and J gave up 0 bases, with 5 bases separating them. CDR3 DNA sequence: TGTGCCTGGAGTGTACTGAACCAAGAGACCCAGTACTTC. This translates into CAWSVLNQETQYF.

This clone has a single count. J is TRBJ2-3 and V is TRBV9; D is possibly TRBD1 or TRBD2 (5 bases each). V was shortened by 1 base and J by 3 bases, with 12 bases between the two germline ends. The CDR3 extends over 15 amino acids. Germline V lookup: CDR1 SGDLS, CDR2 YYNGEE. CDR3 coding DNA: TGTGCCAGCAGCGTATCGGGACGGACTACAGATACGCAGTATTTT. Protein sequence: CASSVSGRTTDTQYF.

The V and J genes are TRBV30 and TRBJ1-1; maybe TRBD1 (5 bases). The germline CDR1 and CDR2 sequences are GTSNPN and SVGIG (reference sequence). Trimming removed 5 bases from V and 4 bases from J, with 14 bases in between. The CDR3 has 13 amino acids. CDR3 residues: CAWHQGEGTEAFF. In DNA form, the CDR3 reads TGTGCCTGGCATCAGGGAGAGGGCACTGAAGCTTTCTTT.

The J gene is TRBJ1-2, the V gene TRBV23-1; no definite D call. TRBV23-1 has ORF status, its function being uncertain. V was cut by 0 bases and J by 5 bases, with 31 bases left in between. This CDR3 region has 21 residues. CDR3 in amino acids: CASSQSGRFGVGPQTEYGYTF. The CDR3 DNA follows: TGCGCCAGCAGTCAATCGGGTCGGTTCGGCGTTGGACCACAAACCGAATATGGCTACACCTTC.

This sequence joins TRBV20-1 and TRBJ2-7; D unclear. The CDR3 has 11 amino acids. Germline lookup yields CDR1 DFQATT and CDR2 SNEGSKA (reference sequence). V lost 6 bases and J 0 bases, leaving 6 bases between the germline ends. The CDR3 is CSAQLSYEQYF. The DNA of the CDR3 is TGCAGTGCCCAGCTCTCCTACGAGCAGTACTTC.